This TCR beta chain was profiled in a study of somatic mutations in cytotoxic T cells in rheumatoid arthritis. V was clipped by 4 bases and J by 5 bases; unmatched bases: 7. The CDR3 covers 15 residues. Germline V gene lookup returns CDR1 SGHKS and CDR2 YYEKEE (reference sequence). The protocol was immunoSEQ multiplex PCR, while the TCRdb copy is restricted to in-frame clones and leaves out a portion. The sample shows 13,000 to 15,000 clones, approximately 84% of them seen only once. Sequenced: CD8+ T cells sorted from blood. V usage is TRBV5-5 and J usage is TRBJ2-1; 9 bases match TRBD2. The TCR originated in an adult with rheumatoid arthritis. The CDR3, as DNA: TGTGCCAGCAGCCGGGGGCTAGCGGGAAACAATGAGCAGTTCTTC. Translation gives CASSRGLAGNNEQFF.